Shown below are 24 T cell receptor beta chains from a single sample sequenced in a study of CD8 T cells in ankylosing spondylitis. Findings and limits, study-wide: Made up of about eight highly homologous variants, a TCR beta motif appeared characteristic of ankylosing spondylitis blood.

TCRdb reprocessed the 5' RACE reads via MiXCR and lists one record per CDR3 protein. The sample lists around 220,000 distinct CDR3 sequences; around 20% were seen once. Antigen specificity for these receptors is unknown. The sample was blood, either unsorted or a sorted T cell fraction (not recorded which). These receptors were taken from a male donor with ankylosing spondylitis.

At least ten counts were recorded for this clonotype. The V and J genes are TRBV12-3 or TRBV12-4 and TRBJ2-7; unclear D gene. V dropped 1 base and J dropped 4 bases, with 8 bases sitting between them. The CDR3 is 13 residues long. This CDR3 reads CASSLGPYYEQYF. The CDR3 DNA reads TGTGCCAGCAGTTTAGGACCCTATTACGAGCAGTACTTC.

This clonotype was counted a few times. The chain has TRBV12-3 or TRBV12-4 and TRBJ2-1; tentative D call: TRBD2 (7 bases). Deletions cut 3 bases from V and 3 bases from J, with 12 bases between. The CDR3 has 15 amino acids. The CDR3 here is CASSLGGPLYNEQFF. The CDR3 nucleotides are TGTGCCAGCAGTTTGGGGGGGCCCCTCTACAATGAGCAGTTCTTC.

The genes are TRBV29-1 and TRBJ2-7, with 11 bases lining up with TRBD1. The germline CDR1 and CDR2 sequences are SQVTM and ANQGSEA. The CDR3 has 13 residues. The junction had 3 bases not matched to a gene; V was cut back by 3 bases and J by 5 bases. CDR3 nucleotides: TGCAGCGTTGATAGGACAGGGGGCAACGAGCAGTACTTC. Its translation: CSVDRTGGNEQYF.

This chain connects TRBV27 to TRBJ2-1; 8 bases map to TRBD2. V trimming: 0 bases; J trimming: 4 bases; junction bases outside the gene matches: 2. In germline, CDR1 is MNHEY, CDR2 SMNVEV (reference sequence). The CDR3 has 15 amino acids. CDR3 nucleotides: TGTGCCAGCAGTTTATCGGCTAGCGGGTACAATGAGCAGTTCTTC. Amino acid sequence: CASSLSASGYNEQFF.

This clonotype has only a few counts. The chain uses TRBV6-1 and TRBJ2-1; possible D gene TRBD2, 5 bases. CDR3 length: 13 amino acids. The germline V gene has CDR1 MNHNS and CDR2 SASEGT. V was pared by 6 bases and J by 3 bases, with 9 bases between. CDR3 sequence reads: CASRPGIYNEQFF. CDR3 bases: TGTGCCAGCAGGCCGGGAATCTACAATGAGCAGTTCTTC.

The chain carries TRBV19 and TRBJ2-7; D tentatively reads TRBD1 or TRBD2 (5 bases each). This CDR3 region has 12 residues. The V end lost 5 bases, the J end lost 6 bases, and 11 bases lay between the germline ends. In germline, CDR1 is LNHDA, CDR2 SQIVND (reference sequence). This chain's CDR3 is CASSERGFEQYF. CDR3 in DNA: TGTGCCAGTAGTGAGAGGGGCTTCGAGCAGTACTTC.

The sample holds a few counts of this clonotype. The rearrangement uses TRBV5-1 and TRBJ1-1; D remains unclear. This CDR3 has 14 residues. CDR1 is SGHRS, CDR2 YFSETQ, per germline. V was pared by 0 bases and J by 1 base, with 7 bases between. DNA for the CDR3: TGCGCCAGCAGCTTGGTTGTACCGAACACTGAAGCTTTCTTT. This sequence encodes CASSLVVPNTEAFF.

Ten or more counts support this clonotype. The chain recombines TRBV11-2 with TRBJ1-5; D unresolved. The length of the CDR3 is 13 residues. The V end lost 0 bases, the J end lost 3 bases, and 3 bases lay between the germline ends. Germline values: CDR1 SGHAT, CDR2 FQNNGV. The CDR3 here is CASSLDLNQPQHF. CDR3 coding DNA: TGTGCCAGCAGCTTAGATCTCAATCAGCCCCAGCATTTT.

This clonotype has just a few counts. The chain recombines TRBV7-9 with TRBJ1-5, with D maybe TRBD1 (5 bases). Germline V gives CDR1 SEHNR, CDR2 FQNEAQ (reference sequence). The CDR3 extends over 15 amino acids. V gave up 4 bases and J gave up 0 bases, with 10 bases separating them. CDR3 bases: TGTGCCAGCAGCTCCTCGGGGGATAGCAATCAGCCCCAGCATTTT. Its translation is CASSSSGDSNQPQHF. The complete variable domain, with remaining parts taken from reference TRBV7-9 and TRBJ1-5, reads DTGVSQNPRHKITKRGQNVTFRCDPISEHNRLYWYRQTLGQGPEFLTYFQNEAQLEKSRLLSDRFSAERPKGSFSTLEIQRTEQGDSAMYLCASSSSGDSNQPQHFGDGTRLSIL.

The rearrangement joins TRBV5-1 to TRBJ2-7; a possible D gene is TRBD2 (8 bases). Germline V gene sequence: CDR1 SGHRS, CDR2 YFSETQ. The CDR3 totals 16 residues. Trimming removed 3 bases at V and 0 bases at J, with 16 bases between. The CDR3 DNA reads as TGCGCCAGCAGCTCGGACGGGGGGGACAGCTCCTACGAGCAGTACTTC. It yields the protein CASSSDGGDSSYEQYF. Based on the CDR3 plus reference TRBV5-1 and TRBJ2-7, the full variable domain is KAGVTQTPRYLIKTRGQQVTLSCSPISGHRSVSWYQQTPGQGLQFLFEYFSETQRNKGNFPGRFSGRQFSNSRSEMNVSTLELGDSALYLCASSSDGGDSSYEQYFGPGTRLTVT.

This chain connects TRBV9 to TRBJ2-6, with a possible D match to TRBD1 (6 bases). This CDR3 is 19 amino acids long. CDR1 is SGDLS and CDR2 is YYNGEE in the germline V gene. V was clipped by 4 bases and J by 0 bases, with 20 bases between them. The CDR3 loop reads CASSFPRDKVSSGANVLTF. CDR3 DNA sequence: TGTGCCAGCAGCTTCCCCCGGGACAAAGTTAGCTCTGGGGCCAACGTCCTGACTTTC.

The chain employs TRBV5-5 and TRBJ1-2, with 7 bases fitting TRBD1. Trimming took 5 bases from V and 1 from J; bases not matched to a gene: 5. Germline V gene lookup returns CDR1 SGHKS and CDR2 YYEKEE (reference sequence). The CDR3 loop spans 14 amino acids. The CDR3 loop is CASSTGTDNYGYTF. As DNA, the CDR3 is TGTGCCAGCAGTACCGGGACAGATAACTATGGCTACACCTTC.

The rearrangement links TRBV7-8 to TRBJ2-5; TRBD1 aligns across 8 bases. The CDR3 runs to 16 residues. Looked up from germline, CDR1 is SGHVS and CDR2 is FQNEAQ. The V gene end was trimmed by 5 bases and the J gene end by 5 bases; junction bases not matched to a gene: 13. CDR3 region: CASSIGVGQVQETQYF. The CDR3 DNA reads TGTGCCAGCAGCATCGGCGTGGGACAGGTCCAGGAGACCCAGTACTTC. The whole variable domain, filled in from reference TRBV7-8 and TRBJ2-5, reads GAGVSQSPRYKVAKRGQDVALRCDPISGHVSLFWYQQALGQGPEFLTYFQNEAQLDKSGLPSDRFFAERPEGSVSTLKIQRTQQEDSAVYLCASSIGVGQVQETQYFGPGTRLLVL.

J is TRBJ2-1 and V is TRBV11-2; 15 positions match TRBD2. Looked up from germline, CDR1 is SGHAT and CDR2 is FQNNGV. The CDR3 totals 17 residues. The V and J ends lost 4 bases and 8 bases, in that order; junction bases with no gene match: 9. The CDR3 here is CASSSRTSGGALYEQFF. The CDR3 DNA reads TGTGCCAGCAGCTCCCGGACTAGCGGGGGGGCTTTATATGAGCAGTTCTTC. The full variable domain, rest sourced from reference TRBV11-2 and TRBJ2-1, is EAGVAQSPRYKIIEKRQSVAFWCNPISGHATLYWYQQILGQGPKLLIQFQNNGVVDDSQLPKDRFSAERLKGVDSTLKIQPAKLEDSAVYLCASSSRTSGGALYEQFFGPGTRLTVL.

This clonotype was recorded a few times. CDR3 nucleotides: TGTGCCAGCAGCCACTCCGGGGATGAGCAGTTCTTC. Translation: CASSHSGDEQFF. J is TRBJ2-1 and V is TRBV11-2; tentative D call: TRBD2 (5 bases). Looked up from germline, CDR1 is SGHAT and CDR2 is FQNNGV. This CDR3 is built from 12 residues. V lost 5 bases to trimming and J lost 8 bases, with 10 bases between them.

This clonotype was found many times. The genes are TRBV5-1 and TRBJ2-1, with 15 bases identical to TRBD2. Germline V gives CDR1 SGHRS, CDR2 YFSETQ. The CDR3 loop spans 16 amino acids. V lost 0 bases to trimming and J lost 8 bases; unmatched junction nucleotides: 3. This CDR3 is CASSLGTSGGADEQFF. The CDR3 region has the DNA TGCGCCAGCAGCTTGGGGACTAGCGGGGGGGCCGATGAGCAGTTCTTC.

In this sample, this clonotype turned up many times. The V and J genes are TRBV4-1 and TRBJ1-4; no clear D gene. Per germline, CDR1 MGHRA and CDR2 YSYEKL. CDR3 length equals 11 residues. Trimming stripped 0 bases from V and 11 bases from J, with 4 bases between. CDR3 coding DNA: TGCGCCAGCAGCCAAGAGGGCAAACTGTTTTTT. Its protein product is CASSQEGKLFF.

This clonotype was observed a handful of times. The genes are TRBV7-9 and TRBJ2-2; D may be TRBD1 or TRBD2 (5 bases each). Germline lookup yields CDR1 SEHNR and CDR2 FQNEAQ (reference sequence). This CDR3 spans 13 amino acids. V lost 10 bases, J lost 2 bases, and 11 bases lay in between. For the CDR3, the DNA is TGTGCCAACTTCAGGGACAACACCGGGGAGCTGTTTTTT. This gives the protein CANFRDNTGELFF.

V is TRBV19 and J is TRBJ2-1; D possibly corresponds to TRBD2 (6 bases). V lost 9 bases, J lost 7 bases, and 28 bases lay in between. The CDR3 spans 17 residues. Germline loops: CDR1 LNHDA, CDR2 SQIVND (reference sequence). The DNA of the CDR3 is TGTGCCAGCACCGATTCGGCGGGACTCCGGGGGAATAATGAGCAGTTCTTC. Amino acids: CASTDSAGLRGNNEQFF.

The rearrangement links TRBV7-8 to TRBJ2-3; TRBD2 matches 8 bases. The V gene's germline CDR1 is SGHVS and CDR2 FQNEAQ. This CDR3 contains 16 residues. Trimming removed 1 base from V and 7 bases from J; junction bases left unmatched: 10. The chain's CDR3 is CASSLGVSGDLYTQYF. The CDR3 DNA reads as TGTGCCAGCAGCTTAGGTGTTAGCGGGGACCTATATACGCAGTATTTT.

Only a few counts were recorded for this clonotype. V usage is TRBV20-1 and J usage is TRBJ2-1; 10 bases map to TRBD2. This CDR3 is built from 15 residues. Trimming took 5 bases from V and 2 from J; bases not matched to a gene: 6. Germline V gene sequence: CDR1 DFQATT, CDR2 SNEGSKA (reference sequence). This CDR3 reads CSAGSSGSPYNEQFF. The DNA of the CDR3 is TGCAGTGCTGGGTCTAGCGGGAGCCCCTACAATGAGCAGTTCTTC.

The chain employs TRBV15 and TRBJ2-2; D may be TRBD1 (6 bases). Germline V lookup: CDR1 LNHNV, CDR2 YYDKDF (reference sequence). Trimming cost V 5 bases and J 2 bases, with 12 bases left between them. CDR3 length equals 15 residues. CDR3 DNA: TGTGCCACCAGCCTACGGGACACCAACACCGGGGAGCTGTTTTTT. Protein product: CATSLRDTNTGELFF.

The rearrangement joins TRBV20-1 to TRBJ2-1, with 14 positions matching TRBD2. V was clipped by 1 base and J by 9 bases; unmatched bases: 32. This CDR3 has 24 residues. Germline lookup yields CDR1 DFQATT and CDR2 SNEGSKA (reference sequence). This CDR3 reads CSARVGRTHEGSLWGLAGDIEQFF. The CDR3 DNA reads as TGCAGTGCTAGAGTTGGGAGGACCCACGAGGGTTCGTTGTGGGGACTAGCGGGAGATATTGAGCAGTTCTTC.

This clonotype was observed at least ten times. This chain uses TRBV20-1 with TRBJ2-1; TRBD2 agrees at 8 bases. V trimming: 3 bases; J trimming: 8 bases; junction bases outside the gene matches: 6. Germline CDR1 is DFQATT and CDR2 is SNEGSKA (reference sequence). The length of the CDR3 is 13 residues. CDR3 amino acids: CSASGGAIDEQFF. For the CDR3, the DNA is TGCAGTGCTAGCGGGGGGGCCATAGATGAGCAGTTCTTC.